This TCR beta chain comes out of a study of blood T cell repertoires in COVID-19. CDR3 length: 13 residues. The V end was cut by 3 bases, the J end by 7 bases, with 10 bases between. Germline V lookup: CDR1 KGHSH, CDR2 LQKENI. The authors' processing: Quantification of nucleated cells was approximated via reference gene primer amplification. TCRdb's table, derived via immunoSEQ multiplex PCR, lists solely in-frame clones and lacks some. That table supplies the V and J calls and clone size; D and trimming were determined from the DNA. The sample lists about 200,000 clones, around 80% seen once, with approximately 13% in the top ten.

The TCR comes from a human donor in a cohort sampled during active COVID-19. Sample: peripheral blood. V usage is TRBV18 and J usage is TRBJ2-1; D not resolved. CDR3 loop: CASSPNSGNEQFF. The CDR3 DNA follows: TGTGCCAGCTCACCCAACAGTGGAAATGAGCAGTTCTTC.